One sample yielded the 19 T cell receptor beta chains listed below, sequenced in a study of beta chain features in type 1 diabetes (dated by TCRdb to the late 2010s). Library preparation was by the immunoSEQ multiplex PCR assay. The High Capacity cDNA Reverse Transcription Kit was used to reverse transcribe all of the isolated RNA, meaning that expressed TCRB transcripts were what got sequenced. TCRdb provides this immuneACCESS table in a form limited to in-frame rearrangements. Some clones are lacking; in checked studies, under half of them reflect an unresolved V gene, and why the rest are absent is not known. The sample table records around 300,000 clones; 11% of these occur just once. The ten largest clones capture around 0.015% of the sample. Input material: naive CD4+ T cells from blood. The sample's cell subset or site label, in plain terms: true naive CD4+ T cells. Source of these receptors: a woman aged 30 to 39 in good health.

Here the CDR3 reads CASSIRLAGPSDTQYF. The CDR3 DNA follows: TGTGCCAGCAGCATACGACTAGCGGGGCCGTCGGATACGCAGTATTTT. V and J are TRBV9 and TRBJ2-3; TRBD2 aligns across 11 bases. The ends lost 4 bases at V and 6 bases at J; junction bases unmatched: 10. This CDR3 comprises 16 residues. Germline V lookup: CDR1 SGDLS, CDR2 YYNGEE.

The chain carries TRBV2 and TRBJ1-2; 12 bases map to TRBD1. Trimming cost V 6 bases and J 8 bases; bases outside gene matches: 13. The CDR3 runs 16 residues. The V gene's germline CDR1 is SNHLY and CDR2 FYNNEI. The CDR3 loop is CASRTGTGGRGWGYTF. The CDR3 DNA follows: TGTGCCAGCAGGACCGGGACAGGGGGCAGAGGATGGGGCTACACCTTC.

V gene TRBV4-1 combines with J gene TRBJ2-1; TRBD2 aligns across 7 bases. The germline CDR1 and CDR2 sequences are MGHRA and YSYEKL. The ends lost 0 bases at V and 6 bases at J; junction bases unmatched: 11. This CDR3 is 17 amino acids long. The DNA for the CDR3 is TGCGCCAGCAGCCAAGATGATGGGCGGGAGAGGATCAATGAGCAGTTCTTC. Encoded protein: CASSQDDGRERINEQFF.

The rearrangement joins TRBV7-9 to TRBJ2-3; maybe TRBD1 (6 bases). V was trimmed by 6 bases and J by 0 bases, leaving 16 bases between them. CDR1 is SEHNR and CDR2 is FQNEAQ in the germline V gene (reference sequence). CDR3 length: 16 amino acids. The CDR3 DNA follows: TGTGCCAGCAGTCGAGGGGGATCCACTAGCACAGATACGCAGTATTTT. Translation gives CASSRGGSTSTDTQYF.

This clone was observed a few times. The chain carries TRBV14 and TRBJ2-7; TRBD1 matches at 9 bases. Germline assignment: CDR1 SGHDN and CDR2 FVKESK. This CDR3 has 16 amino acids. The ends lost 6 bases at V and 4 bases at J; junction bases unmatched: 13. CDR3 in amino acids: CASSPIAGTGQYEQYF. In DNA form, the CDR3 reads TGTGCCAGCAGTCCAATAGCCGGGACAGGGCAGTACGAGCAGTACTTC.

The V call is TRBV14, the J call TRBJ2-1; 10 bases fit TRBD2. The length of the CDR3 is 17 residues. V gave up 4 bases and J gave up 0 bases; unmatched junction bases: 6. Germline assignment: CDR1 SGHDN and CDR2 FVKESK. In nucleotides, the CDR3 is TGTGCCAGCAGCCCTCGAGGACTAGCGGACTCCTACAATGAGCAGTTCTTC. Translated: CASSPRGLADSYNEQFF.

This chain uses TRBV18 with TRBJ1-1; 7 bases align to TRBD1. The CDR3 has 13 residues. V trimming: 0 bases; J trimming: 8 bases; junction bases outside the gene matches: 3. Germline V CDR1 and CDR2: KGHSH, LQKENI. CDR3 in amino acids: CASSPPGQTEAFF. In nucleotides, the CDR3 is TGTGCCAGCTCACCACCGGGACAGACAGAAGCTTTCTTT. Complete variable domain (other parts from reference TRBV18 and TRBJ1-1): NAGVMQNPRHLVRRRGQEARLRCSPMKGHSHVYWYRQLPEEGLKFMVYLQKENIIDESGMPKERFSAEFPKEGPSILRIQQVVRGDSAAYFCASSPPGQTEAFFGQGTRLTVV.

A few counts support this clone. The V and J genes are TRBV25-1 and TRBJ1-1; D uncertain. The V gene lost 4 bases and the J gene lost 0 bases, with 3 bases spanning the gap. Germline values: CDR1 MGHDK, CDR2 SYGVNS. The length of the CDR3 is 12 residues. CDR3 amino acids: CASSAMNTEAFF. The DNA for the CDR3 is TGTGCCAGCAGTGCTATGAACACTGAAGCTTTCTTT.

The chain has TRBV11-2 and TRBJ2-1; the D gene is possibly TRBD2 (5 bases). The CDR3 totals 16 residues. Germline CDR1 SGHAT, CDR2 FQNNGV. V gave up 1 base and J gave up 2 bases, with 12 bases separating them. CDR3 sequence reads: CASSLGGGRAYNEQFF. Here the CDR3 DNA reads TGTGCCAGCAGCTTAGGTGGTGGGAGAGCCTACAATGAGCAGTTCTTC.

For the CDR3, the DNA is TGTGCCAGCTCACTATACGGGACAGGGGACAATGAGCAGTTCTTC. Protein sequence: CASSLYGTGDNEQFF. The V gene is TRBV18, the J gene TRBJ2-1; 10 bases are a match to TRBD1. The CDR3 is 15 residues long. V was clipped by 4 bases and J by 5 bases; unmatched bases: 5. The V gene's germline CDR1 is KGHSH and CDR2 LQKENI.

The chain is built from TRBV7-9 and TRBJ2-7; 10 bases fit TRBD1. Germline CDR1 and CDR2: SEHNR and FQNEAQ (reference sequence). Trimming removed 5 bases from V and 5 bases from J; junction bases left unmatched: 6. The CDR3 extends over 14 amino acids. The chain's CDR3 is CASSLDRGRDEQYF. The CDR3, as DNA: TGTGCCAGCAGCCTCGACAGGGGGCGGGACGAGCAGTACTTC.

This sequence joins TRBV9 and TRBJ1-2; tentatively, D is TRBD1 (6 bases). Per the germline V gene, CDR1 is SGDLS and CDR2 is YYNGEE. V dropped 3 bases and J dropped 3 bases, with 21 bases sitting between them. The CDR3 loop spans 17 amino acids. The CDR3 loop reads CASSGQSHRDRDYGYTF. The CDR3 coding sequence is TGTGCCAGCAGCGGACAATCACACAGGGATCGGGACTATGGCTACACCTTC. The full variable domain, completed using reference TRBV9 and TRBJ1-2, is DSGVTQTPKHLITATGQRVTLRCSPRSGDLSVYWYQQSLDQGLQFLIQYYNGEERAKGNILERFSAQQFPDLHSELNLSSLELGDSALYFCASSGQSHRDRDYGYTFGSGTRLTVV.

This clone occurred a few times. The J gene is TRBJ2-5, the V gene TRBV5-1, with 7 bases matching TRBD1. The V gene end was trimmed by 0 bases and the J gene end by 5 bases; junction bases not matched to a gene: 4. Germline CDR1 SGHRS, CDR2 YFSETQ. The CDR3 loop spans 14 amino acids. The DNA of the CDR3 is TGCGCCAGCAGCTTGGCAACAGGGGCGGAGACCCAGTACTTC. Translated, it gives CASSLATGAETQYF. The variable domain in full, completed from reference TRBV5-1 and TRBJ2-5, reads KAGVTQTPRYLIKTRGQQVTLSCSPISGHRSVSWYQQTPGQGLQFLFEYFSETQRNKGNFPGRFSGRQFSNSRSEMNVSTLELGDSALYLCASSLATGAETQYFGPGTRLLVL.

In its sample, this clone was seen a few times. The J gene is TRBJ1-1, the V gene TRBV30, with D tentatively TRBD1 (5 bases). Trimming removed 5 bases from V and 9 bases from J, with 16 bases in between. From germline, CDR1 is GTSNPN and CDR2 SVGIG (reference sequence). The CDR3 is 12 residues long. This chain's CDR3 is CAWEDRTRKAFF. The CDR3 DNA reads TGTGCCTGGGAAGACCGGACAAGAAAAGCTTTCTTT.

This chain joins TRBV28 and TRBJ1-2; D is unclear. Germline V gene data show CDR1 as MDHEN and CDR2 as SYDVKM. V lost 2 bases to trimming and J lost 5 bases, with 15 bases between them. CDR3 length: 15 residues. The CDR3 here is CASSLGGHGRYGYTF. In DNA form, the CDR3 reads TGTGCCAGCAGTTTAGGCGGGCACGGGAGATATGGCTACACCTTC.

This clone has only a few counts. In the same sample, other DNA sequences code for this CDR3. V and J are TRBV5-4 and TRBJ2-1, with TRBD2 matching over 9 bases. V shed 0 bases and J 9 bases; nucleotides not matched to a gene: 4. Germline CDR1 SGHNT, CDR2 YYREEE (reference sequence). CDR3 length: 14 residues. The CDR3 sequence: CASSLELREGEQFF. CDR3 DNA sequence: TGTGCCAGCAGCTTGGAGTTGCGGGAGGGTGAGCAGTTCTTC.

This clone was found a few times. The CDR3 DNA reads TGTGCCAGCAGGACCGGGACTATATACGAGCAGTACTTC. Translating gives CASRTGTIYEQYF. This chain joins TRBV28 and TRBJ2-7; 7 nucleotides match TRBD2. This CDR3 region has 13 residues. V lost 6 bases to trimming and J lost 4 bases; unmatched junction nucleotides: 6. Germline V gene data show CDR1 as MDHEN and CDR2 as SYDVKM.

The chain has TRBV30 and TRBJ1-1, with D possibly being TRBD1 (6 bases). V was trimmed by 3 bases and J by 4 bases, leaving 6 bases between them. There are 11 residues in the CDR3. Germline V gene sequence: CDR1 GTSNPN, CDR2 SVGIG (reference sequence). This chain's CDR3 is CAWRGGTEAFF. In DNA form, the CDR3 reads TGTGCCTGGAGAGGGGGCACTGAAGCTTTCTTT.

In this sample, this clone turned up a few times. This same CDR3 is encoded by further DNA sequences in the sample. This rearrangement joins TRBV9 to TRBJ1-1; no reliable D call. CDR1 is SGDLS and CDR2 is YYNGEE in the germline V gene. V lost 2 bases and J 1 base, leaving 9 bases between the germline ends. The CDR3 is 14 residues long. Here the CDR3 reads CASSVGGSNTEAFF. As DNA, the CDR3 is TGTGCCAGCAGCGTCGGCGGGTCGAACACTGAAGCTTTCTTT.